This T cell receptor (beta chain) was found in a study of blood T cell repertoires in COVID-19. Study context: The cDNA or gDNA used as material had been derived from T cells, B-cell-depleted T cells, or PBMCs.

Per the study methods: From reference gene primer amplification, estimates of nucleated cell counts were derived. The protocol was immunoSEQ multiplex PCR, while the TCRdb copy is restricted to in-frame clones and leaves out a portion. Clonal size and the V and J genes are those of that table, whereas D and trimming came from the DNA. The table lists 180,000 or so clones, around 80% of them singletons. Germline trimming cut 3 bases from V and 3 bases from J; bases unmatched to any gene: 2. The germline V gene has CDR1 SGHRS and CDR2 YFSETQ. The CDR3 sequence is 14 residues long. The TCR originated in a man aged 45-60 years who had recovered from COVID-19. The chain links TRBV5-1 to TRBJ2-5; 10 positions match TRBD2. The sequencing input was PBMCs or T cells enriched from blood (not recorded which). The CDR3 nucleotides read TGCGCCAGCAGCTCCGGGACTAGCGAAGAGACCCAGTACTTC. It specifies CASSSGTSEETQYF.